A single sample is the source of the 2 T cell receptor beta chains below, sequenced in a study of T cells in Graves' hyperthyroidism and ophthalmopathy. Amplification of TCR beta CDR3 regions used RNA as the template. RT-PCR in the first round (using the HTBI primer set) targeted the TCR CDR3. MiXCR was run by TCRdb on the multiplex PCR reads, yielding one entry per CDR3 protein. The repertoire includes a few hundred thousand distinct CDR3 sequences, roughly 17% of them detected once, and around 17% sits in the top ten. The material sequenced was blood. Receptors originate from a woman between 18 and 30 years old with Graves' ophthalmopathy.

This clonotype was seen more than once but under ten times. The genes are TRBV29-1 and TRBJ2-1; TRBD2 matches 14 bases. The CDR3 runs 15 residues. V shed 5 bases, J shed 8 bases, and the junction held 8 bases outside the gene matches. Germline CDR1 and CDR2: SQVTM and ANQGSEA. The CDR3 nucleotides read TGCAGCGTTTGGACTAGCGGGGGGTATATGGATGAGCAGTTCTTC. It encodes CSVWTSGGYMDEQFF.

This sequence joins TRBV7-9 and TRBJ1-5; D is possibly TRBD1 (6 bases). The CDR3 length is 14 residues. Germline-derived CDR1 and CDR2 are SEHNR and FQNEAQ (reference sequence). Trimming took off 6 bases at V and 5 bases at J, with 14 bases between the two ends. CDR3 DNA: TGTGCCAGCAGTCCTCTGGCAGGGGATCAGCCCCAGCATTTT. It yields the protein CASSPLAGDQPQHF.